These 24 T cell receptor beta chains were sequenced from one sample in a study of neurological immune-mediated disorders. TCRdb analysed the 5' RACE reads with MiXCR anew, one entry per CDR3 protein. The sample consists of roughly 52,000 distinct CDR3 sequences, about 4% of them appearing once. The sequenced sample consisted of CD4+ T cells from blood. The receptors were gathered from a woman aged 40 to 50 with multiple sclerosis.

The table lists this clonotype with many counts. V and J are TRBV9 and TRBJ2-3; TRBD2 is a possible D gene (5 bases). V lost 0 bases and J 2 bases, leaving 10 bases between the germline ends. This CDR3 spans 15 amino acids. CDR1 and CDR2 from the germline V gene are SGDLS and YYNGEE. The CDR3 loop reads CASSVVWTHTDTQYF. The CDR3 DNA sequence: TGTGCCAGCAGCGTAGTCTGGACTCACACAGATACGCAGTATTTT.

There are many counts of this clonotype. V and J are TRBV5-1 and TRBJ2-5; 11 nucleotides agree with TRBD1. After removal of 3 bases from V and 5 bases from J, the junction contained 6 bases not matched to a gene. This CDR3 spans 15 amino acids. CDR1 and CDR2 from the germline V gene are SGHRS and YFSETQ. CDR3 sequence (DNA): TGCGCCAGCAGCTGGCGGGACAGGGGGACGGAGACCCAGTACTTC. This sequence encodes CASSWRDRGTETQYF.

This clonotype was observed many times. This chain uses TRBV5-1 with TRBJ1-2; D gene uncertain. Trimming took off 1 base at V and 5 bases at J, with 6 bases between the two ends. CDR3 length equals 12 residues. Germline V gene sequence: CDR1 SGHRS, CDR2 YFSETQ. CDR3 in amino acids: CASSLTGYGYTF. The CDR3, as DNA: TGCGCCAGCAGCTTGACGGGGTATGGCTACACCTTC. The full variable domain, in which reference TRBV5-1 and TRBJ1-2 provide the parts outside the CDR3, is KAGVTQTPRYLIKTRGQQVTLSCSPISGHRSVSWYQQTPGQGLQFLFEYFSETQRNKGNFPGRFSGRQFSNSRSEMNVSTLELGDSALYLCASSLTGYGYTFGSGTRLTVV.

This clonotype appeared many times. For the CDR3, the DNA is TGCGCCAGCAGCACCGGACGGCATGGCTACACCTTC. Its translation: CASSTGRHGYTF. V gene TRBV5-1 combines with J gene TRBJ1-2; D ambiguous. V lost 4 bases and J lost 6, with 10 bases in between. The germline V gene has CDR1 SGHRS and CDR2 YFSETQ. The CDR3 loop spans 12 amino acids.

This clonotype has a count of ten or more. CDR3 amino acids: CASSLLGDPNTEAFF. Here the CDR3 DNA reads TGTGCCAGCAGTTTATTAGGAGATCCGAACACTGAAGCTTTCTTT. The gene calls are TRBV27 and TRBJ1-1; D not resolved. The CDR3 length is 15 residues. V was shortened by 1 base and J by 1 base, with 10 bases between the two germline ends. Looked up from germline, CDR1 is MNHEY and CDR2 is SMNVEV (reference sequence).

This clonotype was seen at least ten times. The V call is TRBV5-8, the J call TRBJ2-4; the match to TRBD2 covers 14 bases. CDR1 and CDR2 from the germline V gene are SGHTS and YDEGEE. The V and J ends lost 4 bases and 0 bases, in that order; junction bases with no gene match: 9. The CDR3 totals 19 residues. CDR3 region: CASSLAGTSGGLAKNIQYF. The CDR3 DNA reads TGTGCCAGCAGCCTTGCCGGGACTAGCGGGGGCCTAGCCAAAAACATTCAGTACTTC.

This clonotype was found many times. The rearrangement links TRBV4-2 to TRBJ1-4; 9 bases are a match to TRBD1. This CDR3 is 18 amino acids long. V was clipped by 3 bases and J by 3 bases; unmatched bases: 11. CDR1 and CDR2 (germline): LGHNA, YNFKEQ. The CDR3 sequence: CASSQIGTGIASNEKLFF. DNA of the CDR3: TGTGCCAGCAGCCAGATTGGGACAGGGATCGCCTCTAATGAAAAACTGTTTTTT.

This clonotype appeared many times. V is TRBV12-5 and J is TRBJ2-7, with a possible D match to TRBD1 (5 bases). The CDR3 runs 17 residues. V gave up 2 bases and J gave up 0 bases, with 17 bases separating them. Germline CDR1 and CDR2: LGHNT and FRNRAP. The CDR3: CASGLSLGLLSSYEQYF. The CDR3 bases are TGTGCTAGTGGTTTGTCCCTGGGGCTCTTAAGCTCCTACGAGCAGTACTTC.

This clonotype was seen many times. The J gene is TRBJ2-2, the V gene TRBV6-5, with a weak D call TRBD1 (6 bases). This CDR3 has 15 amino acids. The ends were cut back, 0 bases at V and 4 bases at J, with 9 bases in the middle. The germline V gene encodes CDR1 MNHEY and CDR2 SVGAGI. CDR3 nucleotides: TGTGCCAGCAGTTACTCGAACAGGGCCACCGGGGAGCTGTTTTTT. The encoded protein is CASSYSNRATGELFF.

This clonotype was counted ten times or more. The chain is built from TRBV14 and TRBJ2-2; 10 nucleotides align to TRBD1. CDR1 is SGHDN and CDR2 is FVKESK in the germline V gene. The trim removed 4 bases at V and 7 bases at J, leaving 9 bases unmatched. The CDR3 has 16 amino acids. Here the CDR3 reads CASSRDRGRLDGELFF. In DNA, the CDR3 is TGTGCCAGCAGCCGCGACAGGGGGCGATTGGACGGGGAGCTGTTTTTT.

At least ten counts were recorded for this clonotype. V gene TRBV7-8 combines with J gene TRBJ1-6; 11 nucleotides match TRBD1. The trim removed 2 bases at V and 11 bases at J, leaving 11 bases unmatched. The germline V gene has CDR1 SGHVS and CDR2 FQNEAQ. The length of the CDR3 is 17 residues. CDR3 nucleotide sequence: TGTGCCAGCAGCTTAACGCGACCGGGACAGGGGGTTACACCCCTCCACTTT. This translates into CASSLTRPGQGVTPLHF.

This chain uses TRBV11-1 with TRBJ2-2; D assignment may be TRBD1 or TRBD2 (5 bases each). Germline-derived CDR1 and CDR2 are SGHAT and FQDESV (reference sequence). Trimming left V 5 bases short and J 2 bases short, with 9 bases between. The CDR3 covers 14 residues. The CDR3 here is CASSRDGNTGELFF. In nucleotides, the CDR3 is TGTGCCAGCAGCCGGGACGGTAACACCGGGGAGCTGTTTTTT. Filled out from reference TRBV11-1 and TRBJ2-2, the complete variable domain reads EAEVAQSPRYKITEKSQAVAFWCDPISGHATLYWYRQILGQGPELLVQFQDESVVDDSQLPKDRFSAERLKGVDSTLKIQPAELGDSAMYLCASSRDGNTGELFFGEGSRLTVL.

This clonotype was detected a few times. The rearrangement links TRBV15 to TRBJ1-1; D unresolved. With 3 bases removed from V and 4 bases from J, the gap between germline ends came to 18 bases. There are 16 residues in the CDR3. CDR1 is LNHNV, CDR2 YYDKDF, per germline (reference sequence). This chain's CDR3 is CATSSDPYPVSTEAFF. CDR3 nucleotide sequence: TGTGCCACCAGCAGCGACCCCTACCCGGTGTCCACTGAAGCTTTCTTT. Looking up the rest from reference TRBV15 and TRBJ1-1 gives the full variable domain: DAMVIQNPRYQVTQFGKPVTLSCSQTLNHNVMYWYQQKSSQAPKLLFHYYDKDFNNEADTPDNFQSRRPNTSFCFLDIRSPGLGDTAMYLCATSSDPYPVSTEAFFGQGTRLTVV.

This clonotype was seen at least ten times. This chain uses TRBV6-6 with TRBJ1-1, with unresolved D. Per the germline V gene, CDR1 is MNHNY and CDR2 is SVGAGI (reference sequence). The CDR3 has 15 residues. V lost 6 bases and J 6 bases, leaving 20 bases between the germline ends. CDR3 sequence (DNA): TGTGCCAGCAGCCCATCCTCTTACAGTCTCGCTGAAGCTTTCTTT. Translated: CASSPSSYSLAEAFF.

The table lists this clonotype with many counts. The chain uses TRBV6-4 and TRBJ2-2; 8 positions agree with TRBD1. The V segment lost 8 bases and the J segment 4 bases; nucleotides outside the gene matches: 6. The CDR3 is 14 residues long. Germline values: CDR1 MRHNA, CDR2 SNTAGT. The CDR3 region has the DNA TGTGCCAGCTCAGCGGACAGGGTCACCGGGGAGCTGTTTTTT. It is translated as CASSADRVTGELFF.

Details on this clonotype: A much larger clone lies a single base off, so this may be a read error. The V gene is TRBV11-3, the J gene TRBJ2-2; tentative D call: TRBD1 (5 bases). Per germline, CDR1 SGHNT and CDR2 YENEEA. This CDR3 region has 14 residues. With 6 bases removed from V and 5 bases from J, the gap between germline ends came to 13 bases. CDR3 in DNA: TGTGCCAGCAGACGTACTTCAGGGACCGGGGAGCTGTTTTTT. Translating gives CASRRTSGTGELFF.

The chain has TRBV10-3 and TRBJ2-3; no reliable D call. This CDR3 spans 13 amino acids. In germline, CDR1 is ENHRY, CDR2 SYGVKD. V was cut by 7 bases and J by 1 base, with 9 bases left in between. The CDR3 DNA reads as TGTGCCATCATCGAAGATGGCACAGATACGCAGTATTTT. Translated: CAIIEDGTDTQYF.

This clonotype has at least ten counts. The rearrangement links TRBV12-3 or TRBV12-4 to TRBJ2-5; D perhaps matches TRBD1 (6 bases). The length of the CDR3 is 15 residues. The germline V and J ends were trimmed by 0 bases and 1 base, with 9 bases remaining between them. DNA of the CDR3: TGTGCCAGCAGTTTAGCGCGGACAGCCCAAGAGACCCAGTACTTC. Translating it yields CASSLARTAQETQYF.

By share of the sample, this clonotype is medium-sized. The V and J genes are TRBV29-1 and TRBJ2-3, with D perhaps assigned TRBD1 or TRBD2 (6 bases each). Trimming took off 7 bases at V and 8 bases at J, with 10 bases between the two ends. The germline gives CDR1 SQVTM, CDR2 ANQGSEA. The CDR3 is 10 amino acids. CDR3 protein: CSAGGGTQYF. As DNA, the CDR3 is TGCAGCGCCGGAGGGGGTACGCAGTATTTT.

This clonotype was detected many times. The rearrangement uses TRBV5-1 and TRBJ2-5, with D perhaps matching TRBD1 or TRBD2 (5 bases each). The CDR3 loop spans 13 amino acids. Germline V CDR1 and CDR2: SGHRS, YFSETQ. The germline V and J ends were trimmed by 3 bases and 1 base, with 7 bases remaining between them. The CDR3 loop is CASSSGTQETQYF. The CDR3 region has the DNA TGCGCCAGCAGCTCCGGGACCCAAGAGACCCAGTACTTC.

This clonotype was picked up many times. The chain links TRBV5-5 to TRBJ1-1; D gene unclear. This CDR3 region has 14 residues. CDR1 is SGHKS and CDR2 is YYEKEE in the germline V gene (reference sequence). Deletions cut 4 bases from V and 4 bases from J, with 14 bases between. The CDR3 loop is CASSRREWGTEAFF. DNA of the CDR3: TGTGCCAGCAGCAGACGGGAGTGGGGCACTGAAGCTTTCTTT.

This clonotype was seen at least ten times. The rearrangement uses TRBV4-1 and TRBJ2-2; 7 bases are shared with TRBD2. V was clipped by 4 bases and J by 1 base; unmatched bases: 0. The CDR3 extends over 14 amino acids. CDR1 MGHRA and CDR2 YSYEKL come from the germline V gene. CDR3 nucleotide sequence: TGCGCCAGCAGCCGGGGGGGGAACACCGGGGAGCTGTTTTTT. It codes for CASSRGGNTGELFF.

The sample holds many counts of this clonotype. The CDR3 DNA sequence: TGTGCCAGCAGTGAATGGGGAGACTCCTATAATTCACCCCTCCACTTT. Translation: CASSEWGDSYNSPLHF. The rearrangement links TRBV25-1 to TRBJ1-6, with D unclear. The V gene's germline CDR1 is MGHDK and CDR2 SYGVNS. The CDR3 length is 16 residues. The V end lost 1 base, the J end lost 0 bases, and 7 bases lay between the germline ends.

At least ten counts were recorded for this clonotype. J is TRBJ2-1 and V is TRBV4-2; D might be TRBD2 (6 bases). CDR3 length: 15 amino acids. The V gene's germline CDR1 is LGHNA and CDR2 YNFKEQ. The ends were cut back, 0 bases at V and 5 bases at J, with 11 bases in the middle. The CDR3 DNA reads TGTGCCAGCAGCCAAGATCCTGGCGGGGACAATGAGCAGTTCTTC. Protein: CASSQDPGGDNEQFF.